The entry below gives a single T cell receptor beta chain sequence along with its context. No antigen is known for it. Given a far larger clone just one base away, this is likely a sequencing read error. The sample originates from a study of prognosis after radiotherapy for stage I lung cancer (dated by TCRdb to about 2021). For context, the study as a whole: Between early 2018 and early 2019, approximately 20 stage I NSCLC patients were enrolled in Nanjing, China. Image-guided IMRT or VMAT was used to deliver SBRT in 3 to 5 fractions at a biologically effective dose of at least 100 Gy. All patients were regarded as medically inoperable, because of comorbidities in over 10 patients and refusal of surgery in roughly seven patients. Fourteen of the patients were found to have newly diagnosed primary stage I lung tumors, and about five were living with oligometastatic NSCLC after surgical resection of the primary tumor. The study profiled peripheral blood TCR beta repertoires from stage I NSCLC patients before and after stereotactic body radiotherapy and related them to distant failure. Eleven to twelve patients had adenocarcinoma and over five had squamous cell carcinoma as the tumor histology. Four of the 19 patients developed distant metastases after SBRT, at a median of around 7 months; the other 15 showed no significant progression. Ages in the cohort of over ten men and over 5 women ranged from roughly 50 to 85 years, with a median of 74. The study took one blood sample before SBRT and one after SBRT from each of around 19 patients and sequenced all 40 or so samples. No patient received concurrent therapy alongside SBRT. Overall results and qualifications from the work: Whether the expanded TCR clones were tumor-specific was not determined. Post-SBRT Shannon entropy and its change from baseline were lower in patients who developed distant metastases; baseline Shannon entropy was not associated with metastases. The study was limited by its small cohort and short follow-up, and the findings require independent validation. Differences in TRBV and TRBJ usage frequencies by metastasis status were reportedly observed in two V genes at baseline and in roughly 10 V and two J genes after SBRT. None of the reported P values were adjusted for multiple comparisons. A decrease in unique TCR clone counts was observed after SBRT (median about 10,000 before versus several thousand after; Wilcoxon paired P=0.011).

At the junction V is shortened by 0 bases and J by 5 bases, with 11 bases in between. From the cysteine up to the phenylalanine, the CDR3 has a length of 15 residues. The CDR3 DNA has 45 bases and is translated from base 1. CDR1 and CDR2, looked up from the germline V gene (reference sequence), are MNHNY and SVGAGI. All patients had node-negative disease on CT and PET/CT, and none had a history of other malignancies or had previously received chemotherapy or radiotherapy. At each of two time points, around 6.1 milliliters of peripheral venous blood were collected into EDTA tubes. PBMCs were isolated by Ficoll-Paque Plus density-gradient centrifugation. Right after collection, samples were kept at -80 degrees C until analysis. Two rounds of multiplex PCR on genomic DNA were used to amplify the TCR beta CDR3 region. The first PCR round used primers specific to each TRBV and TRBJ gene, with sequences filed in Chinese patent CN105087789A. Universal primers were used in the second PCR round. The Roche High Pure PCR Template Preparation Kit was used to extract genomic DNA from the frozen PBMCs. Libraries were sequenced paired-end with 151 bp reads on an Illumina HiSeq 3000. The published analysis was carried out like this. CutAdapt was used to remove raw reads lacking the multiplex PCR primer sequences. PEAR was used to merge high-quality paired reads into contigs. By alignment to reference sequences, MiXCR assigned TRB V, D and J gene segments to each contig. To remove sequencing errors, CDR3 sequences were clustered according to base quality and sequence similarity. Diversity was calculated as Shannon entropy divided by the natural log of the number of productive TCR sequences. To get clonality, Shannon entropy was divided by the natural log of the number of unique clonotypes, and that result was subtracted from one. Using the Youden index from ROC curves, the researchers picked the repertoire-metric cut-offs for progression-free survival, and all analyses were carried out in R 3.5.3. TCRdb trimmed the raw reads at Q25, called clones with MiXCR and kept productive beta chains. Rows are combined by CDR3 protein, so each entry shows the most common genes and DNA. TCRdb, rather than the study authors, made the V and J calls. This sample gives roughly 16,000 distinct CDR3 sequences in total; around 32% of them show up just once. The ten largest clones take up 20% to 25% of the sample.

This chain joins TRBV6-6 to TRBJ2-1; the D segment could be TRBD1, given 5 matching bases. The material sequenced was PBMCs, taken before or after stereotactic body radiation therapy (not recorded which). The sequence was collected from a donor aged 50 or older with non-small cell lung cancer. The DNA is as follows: TGTGCCAGCAGTTACTCGATTTCAGGGAACAATGAGCAGTTCTTC. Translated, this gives CASSYSISGNNEQFF.